Shown below are 7 T cell receptor beta chains from a single sample sequenced in a study of CD8+ T cells in alopecia areata. As the sequencing template, cDNA was produced by extracting RNA and reverse transcribing it. Profiled with immunoSEQ multiplex PCR; TCRdb holds only in-frame clones, not every one. This sample carries under 20,000 clones, none of them present only once. A panel of CD4, CD8alpha, NKG2D, NKG2ACE and other markers served to sort pooled cutaneous lymph node cells. The source material was CD8+ T cells sorted from a lymph node. Receptor source: a C3H/HeJ mouse with alopecia areata. The mice in this strain carry MHC haplotype H2-k.

This clone was recorded at least ten times. The gene symbols are mouse symbols. The missing CDR3 end, 4 residues past where the read stops, is filled in from the germline J gene. The V call is TRBV13-3, the J call TRBJ2-4; 12 positions match TRBD2. The CDR3 extends over 15 amino acids. Losses at the gene ends were 4 bases for V and 3 bases for J; bases not matched to a gene: 3. The germline CDR1 and CDR2 sequences are NNHDY and SYVADS. The CDR3 reads CASSWTGGVQNTLYF. The part of the CDR3 DNA that was read is TGTGCCAGCAGTTGGACTGGGGGGGTGCAAAAC.

Notes on this clone: The gene names here belong to mouse. The CDR3 extends 4 residues past the end of the read, so its final part is completed from the germline J gene. The chain carries TRBV2 and TRBJ1-1, with TRBD1 matching 7 bases. J was trimmed by 4 bases and V by 0 bases; bases with no gene match: 5. The CDR3 sequence is 15 residues long. The germline gives CDR1 LGHNA, CDR2 YSYQKL. CDR3: CASSQDRAGGTEVFF. The part of the CDR3 DNA that was read is TGTGCCAGCAGCCAAGATAGGGCAGGGGGCACA. The variable domain in full, with the rest retrieved from reference TRBV2 and TRBJ1-1, is DPKIIQKPKYLVAVTGSEKILICEQYLGHNAMYWYRQSAKKPLEFMFSYSYQKLMDNQTASSRFQPQSSKKNHLDLQITALKPDDSATYFCASSQDRAGGTEVFFGKGTRLTVV.

In its sample, this clone was seen a few times. Genes and germline are mouse. With the read ending 4 residues before the CDR3 end, the germline J gene is used to fill in that end. The chain joins TRBV13-3 to TRBJ2-4; D might be TRBD1 (6 bases). In germline, CDR1 is NNHDY, CDR2 SYVADS. This CDR3 is 15 amino acids long. V dropped 2 bases and J dropped 0 bases, with 10 bases sitting between them. The sequenced CDR3 bases are TGTGCCAGCAGTGAAACAGGGTATAGTCAAAAC. Amino acids: CASSETGYSQN. The whole CDR3 region reads CASSETGYSQNTLYF.

This clone was found a few times. The listed genes are named as in mouse. The sequenced fragment ends 4 residues before the CDR3 boundary, so the rest is inferred from the germline J gene. This chain connects TRBV19 to TRBJ1-4; the match to TRBD1 covers 7 bases. Trimming cost V 0 bases and J 4 bases; bases outside gene matches: 6. Looked up from germline, CDR1 is FNHDT and CDR2 is SITEND (reference sequence). The CDR3 contains 16 residues. CDR3 DNA, as far as it was read: TGTGCCAGCAGTATAGACCACAGGGGTAGCAACGAA. This codes for CASSIDHRGSNE. The complete CDR3 reads CASSIDHRGSNERLFF.

This clone was observed a few times. These gene names are mouse names. Read coverage stops 4 residues before the CDR3 terminus; the germline J gene supplies the remainder. This chain links TRBV1 with TRBJ2-1, with D perhaps TRBD2 (6 bases). V lost 0 bases, J lost 0 bases, and 12 bases lay in between. Germline V CDR1 and CDR2: NSQYPW, LRSPGD (reference sequence). This CDR3 comprises 17 residues. Incomplete CDR3 DNA: TGCACCTGCAGTGCAGAAAGGCTGGGGATTAACTATGCT. The encoded protein is CTCSAERLGINYA. The whole CDR3 region reads CTCSAERLGINYAEQFF.

This clone appeared many times. Gene and germline names: mouse. The missing CDR3 end, 4 residues past where the read stops, is filled in from the germline J gene. This chain connects TRBV13-3 to TRBJ1-1; a possible D gene is TRBD1 (5 bases). The CDR3 contains 13 residues. V was pared by 2 bases and J by 4 bases, with 9 bases between. Germline CDR1 NNHDY, CDR2 SYVADS. Partial CDR3 DNA: TGTGCCAGCAGTGAAAGGGGATTCACA. This translates into CASSERGFT. The CDR3 in full is CASSERGFTEVFF.

This clone was seen repeatedly, ten times or more. The gene names given are mouse names. With the read ending 4 residues before the CDR3 end, the germline J gene is used to fill in that end. The chain recombines TRBV19 with TRBJ2-1; D may be TRBD1 or TRBD2 (5 bases each). The length of the CDR3 is 14 residues. The V gene lost 0 bases and the J gene lost 3 bases, with 7 bases spanning the gap. Looked up from germline, CDR1 is FNHDT and CDR2 is SITEND (reference sequence). The CDR3 loop is CASSIGGRYAEQFF. The CDR3 DNA, read in part, is TGTGCCAGCAGTATAGGGGGCCGCTATGCT.